Below, one TCR beta chain is given with its context. No antigen is known for it. The source of the sample is a study of PD-1 blockade in mismatch repair-deficient tumors. Study-wide results and caveats: After pembrolizumab, tumor-resident clones rose rapidly, then generally contracted before radiologic responses.

This CDR3 is 13 amino acids long. Trimming removed 2 bases from V and 8 bases from J, with 12 bases in between. Germline CDR1 is MGHDK and CDR2 is SYGVNS. PCR or immunohistochemistry showed mismatch repair deficiency in every enrolled patient. TCRs were sequenced from a few patients responding to pembrolizumab. Sequencing used immunoSEQ multiplex PCR; TCRdb keeps in-frame clones, though not all of them. The table has 40,000 to 60,000 clones, roughly 80% seen once. The specimen comprised peripheral blood, sampled approximately 18 weeks after starting pembrolizumab. The clonotype was recovered from an adult with mismatch repair-deficient cancer. The chain links TRBV25-1 to TRBJ1-2; perhaps TRBD1 as D (5 bases). CDR3 loop: CASSEMGGVGYTF. The CDR3 coding sequence is TGTGCCAGCAGTGAAATGGGAGGGGTCGGCTACACCTTC.